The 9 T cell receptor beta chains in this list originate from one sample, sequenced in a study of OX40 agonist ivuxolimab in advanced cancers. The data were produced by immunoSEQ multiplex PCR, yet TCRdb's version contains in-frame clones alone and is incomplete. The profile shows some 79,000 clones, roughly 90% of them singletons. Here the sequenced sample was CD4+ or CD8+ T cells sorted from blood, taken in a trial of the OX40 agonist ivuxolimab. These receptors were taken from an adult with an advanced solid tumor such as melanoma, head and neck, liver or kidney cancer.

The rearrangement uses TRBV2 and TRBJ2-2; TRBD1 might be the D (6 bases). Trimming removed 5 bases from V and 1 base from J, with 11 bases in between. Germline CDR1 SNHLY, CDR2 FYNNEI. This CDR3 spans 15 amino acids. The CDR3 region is CASSMGQLNTGELFF. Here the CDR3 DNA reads TGTGCCAGCAGTATGGGACAATTGAACACCGGGGAGCTGTTTTTT.

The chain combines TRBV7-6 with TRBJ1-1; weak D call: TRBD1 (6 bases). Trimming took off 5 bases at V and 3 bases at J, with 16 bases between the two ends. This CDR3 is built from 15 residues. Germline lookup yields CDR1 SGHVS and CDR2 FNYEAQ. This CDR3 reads CASSPRQGTDTEAFF. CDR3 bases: TGTGCCAGCAGCCCCCGCCAGGGGACGGACACTGAAGCTTTCTTT.

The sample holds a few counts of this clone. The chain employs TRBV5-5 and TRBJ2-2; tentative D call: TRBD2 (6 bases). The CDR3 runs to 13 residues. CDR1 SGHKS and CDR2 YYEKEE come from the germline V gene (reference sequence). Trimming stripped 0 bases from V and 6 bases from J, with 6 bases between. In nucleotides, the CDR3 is TGTGCCAGCAGCTTGGGGGAGGCCGGGGAGCTGTTTTTT. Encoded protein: CASSLGEAGELFF.

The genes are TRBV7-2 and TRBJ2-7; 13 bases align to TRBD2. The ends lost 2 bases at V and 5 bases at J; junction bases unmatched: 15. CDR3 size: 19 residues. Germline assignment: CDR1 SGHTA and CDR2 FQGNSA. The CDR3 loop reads CASSLSKGLAGVSSHEQYF. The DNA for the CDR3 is TGTGCCAGCAGCTTATCAAAAGGACTAGCGGGAGTGTCAAGCCACGAGCAGTACTTC.

CDR3 DNA: TGCGCCAGCAGCTTGGATCAGGGGGGCTACGAGCAGTACTTC. It specifies CASSLDQGGYEQYF. The V and J genes are TRBV5-1 and TRBJ2-7; weak D call: TRBD1 (7 bases). The CDR3 is 14 amino acids. Trimming cost V 0 bases and J 3 bases, with 10 bases left between them. Germline-derived CDR1 and CDR2 are SGHRS and YFSETQ.

This CDR3 reads CASSEKQGARNEQFF. In DNA, the CDR3 is TGTGCCAGCAGTGAAAAACAGGGGGCGCGTAATGAGCAGTTCTTC. V and J are TRBV6-1 and TRBJ2-1; 9 bases line up with TRBD1. Germline assignment: CDR1 MNHNS and CDR2 SASEGT. Losses at the gene ends were 2 bases for V and 7 bases for J; bases not matched to a gene: 6. CDR3 length equals 15 residues.

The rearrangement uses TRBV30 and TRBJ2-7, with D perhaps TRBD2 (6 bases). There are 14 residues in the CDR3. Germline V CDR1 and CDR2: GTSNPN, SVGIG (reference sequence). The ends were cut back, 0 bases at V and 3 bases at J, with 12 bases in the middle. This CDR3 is CAWSVGGSGYEQYF. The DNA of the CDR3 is TGTGCCTGGAGTGTCGGGGGATCAGGCTACGAGCAGTACTTC.

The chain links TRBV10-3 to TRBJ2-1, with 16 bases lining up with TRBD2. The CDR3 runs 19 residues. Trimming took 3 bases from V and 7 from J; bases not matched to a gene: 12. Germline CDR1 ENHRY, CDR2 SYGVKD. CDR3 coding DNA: TGTGCCATCAGTGACCGCGGGACTAGCGGGAGGGCCGGGCATAATGAGCAGTTCTTC. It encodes CAISDRGTSGRAGHNEQFF.

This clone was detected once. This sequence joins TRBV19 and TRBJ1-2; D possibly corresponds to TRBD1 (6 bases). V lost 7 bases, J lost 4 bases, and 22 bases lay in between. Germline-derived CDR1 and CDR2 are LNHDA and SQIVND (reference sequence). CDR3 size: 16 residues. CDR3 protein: CASTPPWQGISYGYTF. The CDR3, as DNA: TGTGCCAGTACCCCCCCCTGGCAGGGGATTAGCTATGGCTACACCTTC.